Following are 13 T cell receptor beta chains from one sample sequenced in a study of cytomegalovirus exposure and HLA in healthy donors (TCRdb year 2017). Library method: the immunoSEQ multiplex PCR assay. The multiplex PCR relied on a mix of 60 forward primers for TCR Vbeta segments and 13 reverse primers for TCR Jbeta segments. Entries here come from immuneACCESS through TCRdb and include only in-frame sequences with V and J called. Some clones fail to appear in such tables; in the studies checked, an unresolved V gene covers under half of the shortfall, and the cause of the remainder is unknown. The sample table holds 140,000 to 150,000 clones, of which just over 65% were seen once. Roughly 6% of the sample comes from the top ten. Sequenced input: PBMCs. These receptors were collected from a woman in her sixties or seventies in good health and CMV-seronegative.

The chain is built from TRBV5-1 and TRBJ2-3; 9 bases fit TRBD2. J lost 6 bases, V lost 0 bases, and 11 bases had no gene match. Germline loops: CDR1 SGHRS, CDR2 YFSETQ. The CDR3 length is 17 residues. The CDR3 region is CASSLVGLAGKGDTQYF. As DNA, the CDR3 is TGCGCCAGCAGCTTGGTGGGACTAGCAGGCAAGGGGGATACGCAGTATTTT.

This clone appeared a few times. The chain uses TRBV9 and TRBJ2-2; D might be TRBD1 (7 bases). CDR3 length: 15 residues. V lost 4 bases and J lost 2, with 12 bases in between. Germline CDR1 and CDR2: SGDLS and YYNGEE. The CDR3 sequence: CASSPQGGNTGELFF. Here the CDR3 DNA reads TGTGCCAGCAGCCCCCAGGGGGGTAACACCGGGGAGCTGTTTTTT.

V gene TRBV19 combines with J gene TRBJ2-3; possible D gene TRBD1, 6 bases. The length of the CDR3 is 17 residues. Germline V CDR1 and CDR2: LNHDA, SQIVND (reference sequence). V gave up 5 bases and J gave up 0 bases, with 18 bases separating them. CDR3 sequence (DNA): TGTGCCAGTAGTCAACCGACAGGCCTTGCTAGCACAGATACGCAGTATTTT. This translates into CASSQPTGLASTDTQYF.

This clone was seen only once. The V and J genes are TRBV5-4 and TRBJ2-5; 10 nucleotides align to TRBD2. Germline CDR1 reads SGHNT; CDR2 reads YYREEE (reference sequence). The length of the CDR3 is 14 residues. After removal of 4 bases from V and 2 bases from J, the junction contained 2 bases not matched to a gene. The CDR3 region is CASSPGLAQETQYF. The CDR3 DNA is TGTGCCAGCAGCCCGGGACTAGCGCAAGAGACCCAGTACTTC.

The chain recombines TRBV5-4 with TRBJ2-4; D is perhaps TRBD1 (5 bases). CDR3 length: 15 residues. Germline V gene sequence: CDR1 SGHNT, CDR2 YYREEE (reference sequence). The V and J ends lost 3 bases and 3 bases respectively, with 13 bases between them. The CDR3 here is CASSSRASDKNIQYF. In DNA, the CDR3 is TGTGCCAGCAGCTCCAGGGCATCGGACAAAAACATTCAGTACTTC. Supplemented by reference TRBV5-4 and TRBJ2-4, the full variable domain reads ETGVTQSPTHLIKTRGQQVTLRCSSQSGHNTVSWYQQALGQGPQFIFQYYREEENGRGNFPPRFSGLQFPNYSSELNVNALELDDSALYLCASSSRASDKNIQYFGAGTRLSVL.

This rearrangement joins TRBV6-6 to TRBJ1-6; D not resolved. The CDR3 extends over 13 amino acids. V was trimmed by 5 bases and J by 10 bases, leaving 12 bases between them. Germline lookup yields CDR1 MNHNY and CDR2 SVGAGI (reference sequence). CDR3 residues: CASSATDPSPLHF. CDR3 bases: TGTGCCAGCAGTGCAACAGATCCCTCACCCCTCCACTTT.

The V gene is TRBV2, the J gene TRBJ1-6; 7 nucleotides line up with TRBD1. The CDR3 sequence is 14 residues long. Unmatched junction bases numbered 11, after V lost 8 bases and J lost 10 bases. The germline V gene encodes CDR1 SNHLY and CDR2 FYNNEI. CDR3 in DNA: TGTGCCAGCCGGCAGGGACAGTTTGGCTCACCCCTCCACTTT. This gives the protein CASRQGQFGSPLHF.

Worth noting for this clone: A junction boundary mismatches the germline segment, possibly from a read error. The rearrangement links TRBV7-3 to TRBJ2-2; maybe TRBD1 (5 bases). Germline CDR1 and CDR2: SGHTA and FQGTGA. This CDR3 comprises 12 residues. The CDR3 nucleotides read TGCGCATCCAGGGCGAACACCGGGGAGCTGTTTTTT. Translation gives CASRANTGELFF.

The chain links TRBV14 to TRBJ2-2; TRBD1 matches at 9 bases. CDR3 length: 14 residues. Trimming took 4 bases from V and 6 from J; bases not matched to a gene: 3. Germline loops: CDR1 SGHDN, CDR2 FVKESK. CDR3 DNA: TGTGCCAGCAGCCTAAACAGGGGGCCCGGGGAGCTGTTTTTT. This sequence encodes CASSLNRGPGELFF.

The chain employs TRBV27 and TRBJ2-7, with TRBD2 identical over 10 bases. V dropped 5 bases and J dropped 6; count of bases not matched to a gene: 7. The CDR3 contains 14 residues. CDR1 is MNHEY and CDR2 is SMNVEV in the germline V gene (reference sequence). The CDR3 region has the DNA TGTGCCAGCAGTGAGAATCTAGCGGGAGCCGAGCAGTACTTC. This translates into CASSENLAGAEQYF.

The CDR3 sequence: CASKGQIEAGELFF. CDR3 coding DNA: TGTGCCAGCAAAGGACAGATTGAAGCCGGGGAGCTGTTTTTT. This chain links TRBV4-2 with TRBJ2-2, with D perhaps matching TRBD1 (6 bases). CDR1 is LGHNA and CDR2 is YNFKEQ in the germline V gene. This CDR3 comprises 14 residues. The V gene lost 7 bases and the J gene lost 6 bases, with 15 bases spanning the gap.

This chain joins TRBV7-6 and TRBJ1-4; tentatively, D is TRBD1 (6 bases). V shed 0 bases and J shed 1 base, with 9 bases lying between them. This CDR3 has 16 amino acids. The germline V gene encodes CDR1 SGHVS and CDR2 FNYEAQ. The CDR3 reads CASSLATQGTNEKLFF. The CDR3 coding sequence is TGTGCCAGCAGCTTAGCGACACAGGGAACTAATGAAAAACTGTTTTTT.

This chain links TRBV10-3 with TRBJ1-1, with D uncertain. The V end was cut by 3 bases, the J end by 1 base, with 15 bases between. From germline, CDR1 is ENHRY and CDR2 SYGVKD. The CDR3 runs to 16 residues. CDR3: CAISDLASSSNTEAFF. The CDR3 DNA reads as TGTGCCATCAGTGATTTGGCTTCATCGTCGAACACTGAAGCTTTCTTT.